A selection of T cell receptor beta chains follows, all from one sample in a study of T cells in Graves' hyperthyroidism and ophthalmopathy. TCRdb re-called the multiplex PCR reads with MiXCR, one entry per CDR3 protein. The sample lists a few hundred thousand distinct CDR3 sequences; approximately 14% were seen once. The specimen was blood. These receptors originate from a woman aged 30 to 39 with Graves' hyperthyroidism. Each CDR3 is given with its conserved first and last residue. A D gene is named only where the DNA matches it firmly. Not all rows give a size; the values are once, few, many and, for expanded clones, a class.

V gene	D gene	clone size	J gene	CDR3 protein	CDR3 DNA
TRBV7-8	TRBD2	few	TRBJ2-3	CASSLLGGEFTDTQYF	TGTGCCAGCAGCTTACTTGGGGGGGAGTTCACAGATACGCAGTATTTT
TRBV3-1	-	few	TRBJ1-1	CASSQVQLENTEAFF	TGTGCCAGCAGCCAAGTACAGCTTGAGAACACTGAAGCTTTCTTT
TRBV7-9	-	many	TRBJ1-1	CASSAFSGEAFF	TGTGCCAGCAGCGCCTTTTCGGGTGAAGCTTTCTTT
TRBV20-1	TRBD1	-	TRBJ1-1	CSATWTGATEAFF	TGCAGTGCTACCTGGACAGGAGCCACTGAAGCTTTCTTT
TRBV24-1	TRBD1	few	TRBJ2-1	CATSEGDRGEPYNEQFF	TGTGCCACCAGTGAGGGGGACAGGGGAGAACCCTACAATGAGCAGTTCTTC
TRBV12-3/TRBV12-4	TRBD1	-	TRBJ1-2	CAWGDRANYGYTF	TGTGCCTGGGGGGACAGGGCTAACTATGGCTACACCTTC
TRBV6-1	-	-	TRBJ2-1	CASRVTVSSYNEQFF	TGTGCCAGCAGGGTGACGGTGAGCTCCTACAATGAGCAGTTCTTC
TRBV27	-	many	TRBJ2-5	CASSLGWQQETQYF	TGTGCCAGCAGTTTGGGATGGCAACAAGAGACCCAGTACTTC
TRBV2	-	many	TRBJ2-7	CASSEITGFGEQYF	TGTGCCAGCAGTGAAATCACAGGATTTGGTGAGCAGTACTTC
TRBV11-2	-	many	TRBJ2-4	CASSGHLTGLNIQYF	TGTGCCAGCAGTGGCCATCTCACGGGGTTAAACATTCAGTACTTC
TRBV6-1	-	many	TRBJ1-2	CASRGTVYGYTF	TGTGCCAGCCGCGGGACGGTCTATGGCTACACCTTC
TRBV5-1	-	few	TRBJ2-2	CASTLGDTGELFF	TGCGCCAGCACCTTGGGGGACACCGGGGAGCTGTTTTTT
TRBV5-5	TRBD2	-	TRBJ2-3	CASSSRGLVRSTDTQYF	TGTGCCAGCAGCTCTAGAGGACTAGTGCGAAGCACAGATACGCAGTATTTT
TRBV5-5	TRBD1	-	TRBJ2-4	CASSGDRAVQYF	TGTGCCAGCAGTGGGGACAGGGCTGTTCAGTACTTC
TRBV28	TRBD2	many	TRBJ2-7	CASGRLAGYEQYF	TGTGCCAGCGGAAGACTAGCGGGTTACGAGCAGTACTTC
TRBV20-1	TRBD2	many	TRBJ2-3	CSAGGTSGRDTDTQYF	TGCAGTGCTGGAGGGACTAGCGGGAGGGACACAGATACGCAGTATTTT
TRBV4-1	-	-	TRBJ2-1	CASSQDQDSEHNEQFF	TGCGCCAGCAGCCAAGATCAGGATAGCGAGCACAATGAGCAGTTCTTC
TRBV24-1	-	-	TRBJ2-1	CATSDLQGSGYSSYNEQFF	TGTGCCACCAGTGATTTGCAGGGTAGCGGTTATAGCTCCTACAATGAGCAGTTCTTC
TRBV11-2	-	few	TRBJ1-2	CASTSGGGFRYGYTF	TGTGCCAGCACCTCCGGGGGGGGTTTCCGCTATGGCTACACCTTC
TRBV30	-	many	TRBJ1-5	CAWSGTGTLGQPQHF	TGTGCCTGGAGTGGAACCGGGACACTCGGTCAGCCCCAGCATTTT
TRBV28	TRBD1	many	TRBJ1-1	CASSYLQGAEAFF	TGTGCCAGCAGTTACTTACAGGGGGCCGAAGCTTTCTTT
TRBV6-1	-	few	TRBJ1-1	CASSRSYRVNTEAFF	TGTGCCAGCAGTCGATCCTACAGGGTAAACACTGAAGCTTTCTTT
TRBV10-3	TRBD2	many	TRBJ2-1	CAISLPSGSTYNEQFF	TGTGCCATCAGCCTACCTAGCGGGAGTACGTACAATGAGCAGTTCTTC
TRBV30	-	many	TRBJ2-7	CAWSVPGTSYEQYF	TGTGCCTGGAGTGTACCCGGGACATCTTACGAGCAGTACTTC
TRBV30	-	many	TRBJ2-1	CAWSVVGSEQFF	TGTGCCTGGAGTGTCGTCGGGAGTGAGCAGTTCTTC
TRBV6-1	-	-	TRBJ2-7	CASSKASNEQYF	TGTGCCAGCAGTAAGGCATCCAATGAGCAGTACTTC
TRBV5-5	TRBD2	-	TRBJ2-7	CASSTGLAGVEQYF	TGTGCCAGCAGTACGGGACTAGCGGGAGTCGAGCAGTACTTC
TRBV14	TRBD1	few	TRBJ2-7	CASSHHGTGNYEQYF	TGTGCCAGCAGCCACCACGGGACAGGGAACTACGAGCAGTACTTC
TRBV7-9	-	few	TRBJ2-1	CASSLVMGDEQFF	TGTGCCAGCAGCTTAGTGATGGGAGATGAGCAGTTCTTC
TRBV2	-	-	TRBJ1-3	CASSRVQGGGNTIYF	TGTGCCAGCAGTCGGGTGCAGGGTGGAGGAAACACCATATATTTT
TRBV27	-	many	TRBJ1-2	CASSLLDGRGGYTF	TGTGCCAGCAGCCTTCTGGACGGCCGGGGCGGCTACACCTTC
TRBV20-1	-	few	TRBJ1-1	CSARDQDSLSTEAFF	TGCAGTGCTAGAGATCAAGACAGTTTGAGCACTGAAGCTTTCTTT
TRBV28	TRBD1	many	TRBJ1-3	CASSFPLDRSSGNTIYF	TGTGCCAGCAGTTTCCCCTTGGACAGGAGCTCTGGAAACACCATATATTTT
TRBV6-5	-	many	TRBJ1-5	CASSYSPGDNQPQHF	TGTGCCAGCAGTTACTCCCCAGGGGATAATCAGCCCCAGCATTTT
TRBV7-2	TRBD2	many	TRBJ2-7	CASSPRQAGEQYF	TGTGCCAGCAGCCCCCGGCAAGCGGGGGAGCAGTACTTC
TRBV20-1	-	many	TRBJ2-2	CSASTWQNTGELFF	TGCAGTGCTAGTACTTGGCAGAACACCGGGGAGCTGTTTTTT
TRBV9	-	-	TRBJ2-2	CASSVWGRKEEGELFF	TGTGCCAGCAGCGTCTGGGGACGGAAAGAGGAAGGGGAGCTGTTTTTT
TRBV2	-	many	TRBJ1-4	CASSAAEGRMKKLFF	TGTGCCAGCAGCGCAGCCGAGGGTCGGATGAAAAAACTGTTTTTT
TRBV27	TRBD2	many	TRBJ2-1	CASSLQREGYNEQFF	TGTGCCAGCAGTCTCCAGCGGGAGGGCTACAATGAGCAGTTCTTC
TRBV12-5	-	-	TRBJ1-5	CASARGALVEGTYSNQPQHF	TGTGCTAGTGCCCGTGGGGCCCTAGTGGAGGGCACCTATAGCAATCAGCCCCAGCATTTT
TRBV4-1	-	-	TRBJ1-1	CASSQTNRYTEAFF	TGCGCCAGCAGCCAGACGAACAGGTACACTGAAGCTTTCTTT
TRBV15	-	-	TRBJ1-1	CATSRDPGSTEAFF	TGTGCCACCAGCAGAGATCCCGGGAGCACTGAAGCTTTCTTT
TRBV6-2/TRBV6-3	-	-	TRBJ1-4	CASSYVQTTNEKLFF	TGTGCCAGCAGTTACGTACAGACAACTAATGAAAAACTGTTTTTT
TRBV2	-	many	TRBJ2-4	CASSVESIQYF	TGTGCCAGCAGTGTCGAAAGCATTCAGTACTTC
TRBV11-2	TRBD2	many	TRBJ2-3	CASSLGTSGNGDTQYF	TGTGCCAGCAGCTTAGGGACTAGCGGGAACGGGGATACGCAGTATTTT
TRBV25-1	-	-	TRBJ2-3	CASRRDRASTDTQYF	TGTGCCAGCAGGCGGGACCGTGCTAGCACAGATACGCAGTATTTT
TRBV7-9	TRBD2	once	TRBJ2-7	CASSPSGIVYEQYF	TGTGCCAGCTCACCCAGCGGGATAGTCTACGAGCAGTACTTC
TRBV3-2	-	many	TRBJ2-1	CASSQAPPGPYNEQFF	TGTGCCAGCAGCCAAGCACCCCCGGGACCCTACAATGAGCAGTTCTTC
TRBV27	-	many	TRBJ2-7	CASSPGLGYEQYF	TGTGCCAGCAGTCCGGGATTAGGATACGAGCAGTACTTC
TRBV30	-	many	TRBJ2-7	CAWSVTGTSYEQYF	TGTGCCTGGAGTGTGACAGGGACTTCCTACGAGCAGTACTTC
TRBV28	-	many	TRBJ2-1	CAIRDPANNEQFF	TGTGCCATCCGAGACCCTGCTAACAATGAGCAGTTCTTC
TRBV28	TRBD1	-	TRBJ1-5	CASSPPGTGDQPQHF	TGTGCCAGCAGTCCCCCCGGGACAGGGGACCAGCCCCAGCATTTT
TRBV9	TRBD1	few	TRBJ2-7	CASSVVAGGSYEQYF	TGTGCCAGCAGCGTAGTAGCAGGGGGTTCCTACGAGCAGTACTTC